A single T cell receptor (beta chain) is shown here with its context. Its antigen is not identified. This record belongs to a study of T cell repertoires in cytomegalovirus infection. The wider study: Matching HLA type, along with CMV infection, was indicated by public TCR beta signatures.

V was clipped by 5 bases and J by 4 bases; unmatched bases: 13. CDR1 is MDHEN, CDR2 SYDVKM, per germline. The CDR3 contains 17 residues. TCRdb independently ran MiXCR on the reads; one entry per CDR3 protein. This sample carries around 900,000 distinct CDR3 sequences, around 31% of them seen once, and the ten largest clones take over 12%. The receptor was derived from a human donor in good health (CMV status not recorded). Some clones in this sample may be carry-over from other donors' samples. The sample here was cultured CD8+ T cells from PBMCs, taken from culture after CMV antigen stimulation. The genes are TRBV28 and TRBJ1-2; 10 bases fit TRBD1. CDR3: CASSRTGGSLFLYGYTF. The CDR3 DNA reads as TGTGCCAGCAGTCGGACAGGGGGATCGTTGTTCCTCTATGGCTACACCTTC.